Below are 13 T cell receptor beta chains sequenced from a single sample in a study of cytomegalovirus exposure and HLA in healthy donors. PCR primers comprised 60 Vbeta and 13 Jbeta primers. The assay was immunoSEQ multiplex PCR, and TCRdb's table has in-frame clones only and misses some. In the table there are around 130,000 clones, around 86% of which are singletons. The source material was PBMCs. These TCRs come from a woman aged 40 to 50 in good health and CMV-seronegative.

The genes are TRBV4-3 and TRBJ2-3, with D perhaps matching TRBD2 (5 bases). The CDR3 consists of 14 residues. The V and J ends lost 4 bases and 0 bases respectively, with 8 bases between them. Germline CDR1 reads LGHNA; CDR2 reads YSLEER. The CDR3 loop is CASSPGLSTDTQYF. The CDR3 DNA sequence: TGCGCCAGCAGCCCCGGACTGAGCACAGATACGCAGTATTTT.

CDR3: CASSFGGNTGELFF. CDR3 coding DNA: TGCGCCAGCAGCTTCGGGGGGAACACCGGGGAGCTGTTTTTT. V is TRBV5-1 and J is TRBJ2-2; D is possibly TRBD2 (6 bases). Germline CDR1 SGHRS, CDR2 YFSETQ. The V end was cut by 2 bases, the J end by 1 base, with 6 bases between. The CDR3 covers 14 residues. The entire variable domain, with the rest obtained from reference TRBV5-1 and TRBJ2-2, is as follows: KAGVTQTPRYLIKTRGQQVTLSCSPISGHRSVSWYQQTPGQGLQFLFEYFSETQRNKGNFPGRFSGRQFSNSRSEMNVSTLELGDSALYLCASSFGGNTGELFFGEGSRLTVL.

J is TRBJ2-7 and V is TRBV28, with a tentative D call TRBD1 (6 bases). Germline V gene sequence: CDR1 MDHEN, CDR2 SYDVKM. This CDR3 comprises 15 residues. V lost 1 base and J lost 7, with 17 bases in between. The CDR3: CASSLSAGAIAEQYF. As DNA, the CDR3 is TGTGCCAGCAGTTTATCGGCAGGGGCTATAGCGGAGCAGTACTTC.

This chain uses TRBV4-2 with TRBJ2-5; 12 positions agree with TRBD2. Judging by the DNA end, TRBJ2-7 fits better; the J call may be wrong. The CDR3 contains 15 residues. Germline assignment: CDR1 LGHNA and CDR2 YNFKEQ. This CDR3 reads CASSQPGLAGYEQYF. Written as DNA, the CDR3 is TGTGCCAGCAGCCAGCCGGGACTAGCGGGTTACGAGCAGTACTTC.

This clone has only one observation. The rearrangement joins TRBV14 to TRBJ1-1, with TRBD1 matching over 8 bases. From germline, CDR1 is SGHDN and CDR2 FVKESK. The CDR3 consists of 16 residues. J lost 6 bases, V lost 4 bases, and 13 bases had no gene match. The CDR3 reads CASSRSPNRGISEAFF. For the CDR3, the DNA is TGTGCCAGCAGCCGATCGCCCAACAGGGGGATCTCTGAAGCTTTCTTT.

The chain carries TRBV27 and TRBJ1-5; TRBD1 aligns across 9 bases. Trimming at V came to 6 bases and at J to 3 bases, leaving 3 bases not matched to a gene. This CDR3 contains 14 residues. Germline lookup yields CDR1 MNHEY and CDR2 SMNVEV (reference sequence). CDR3 loop: CASRRTGDNQPQHF. The CDR3 nucleotides are TGTGCCAGCAGACGGACAGGGGACAATCAGCCCCAGCATTTT.

This CDR3 reads CAINNRGLKYNEQFF. The CDR3 region has the DNA TGTGCCATCAACAACAGGGGGCTAAAGTACAATGAGCAGTTCTTC. This rearrangement joins TRBV10-3 to TRBJ2-1; 9 nucleotides line up with TRBD1. V shed 7 bases, J shed 4 bases, and the junction held 8 bases outside the gene matches. The CDR3 has 15 residues. CDR1 is ENHRY, CDR2 SYGVKD, per germline.

In its sample, this clone was seen a few times. CDR3 region: CASSEVWGRANEKLFF. CDR3 coding DNA: TGTGCCAGCAGTGAAGTTTGGGGGCGGGCTAATGAAAAACTGTTTTTT. This chain uses TRBV6-1 with TRBJ1-4, with a tentative D call TRBD1 (6 bases). V dropped 1 base and J dropped 3 bases, with 12 bases sitting between them. CDR3 length equals 16 residues. CDR1 and CDR2 from the germline V gene are MNHNS and SASEGT.

This clone has more than one count but fewer than ten. The chain uses TRBV6-5 and TRBJ1-3, with a possible D match to TRBD1 (5 bases). Germline CDR1 and CDR2: MNHEY and SVGAGI. This CDR3 has 15 residues. V lost 2 bases and J 0 bases, leaving 8 bases between the germline ends. CDR3 sequence: CASSYGQFSGNTIYF. In DNA, the CDR3 is TGTGCCAGCAGTTACGGACAATTCTCTGGAAACACCATATATTTT.

The V call is TRBV28, the J call TRBJ2-5; no clear D. Germline CDR1 reads MDHEN; CDR2 reads SYDVKM. The CDR3 is made up of 14 amino acids. Deletions cut 2 bases from V and 1 base from J, with 8 bases between. CDR3 sequence (DNA): TGTGCCAGCAGTTTAGCGCGACTCCAAGAGACCCAGTACTTC. It yields the protein CASSLARLQETQYF.

This clone has a handful of counts. The DNA for the CDR3 is TGTGCCAGCAGAACTCGGAGGAATTCACCCCTCCACTTT. It encodes CASRTRRNSPLHF. The chain couples TRBV6-5 to TRBJ1-6, with D unresolved. V was cut by 6 bases and J by 7 bases, with 10 bases left in between. CDR1 is MNHEY and CDR2 is SVGAGI in the germline V gene. This CDR3 has 13 residues.

This clone occurred once. The rearrangement links TRBV27 to TRBJ1-1; no clear D gene. V lost 5 bases, J lost 2 bases, and 9 bases lay in between. Germline V gene sequence: CDR1 MNHEY, CDR2 SMNVEV (reference sequence). CDR3 length: 13 amino acids. The CDR3 loop is CASSPTSNTEAFF. CDR3 sequence (DNA): TGTGCCAGCAGTCCCACATCAAACACTGAAGCTTTCTTT.

This clone was counted at least ten times. The chain is built from TRBV6-4 and TRBJ2-3, with a weak D call TRBD1 (5 bases). The germline gives CDR1 MRHNA, CDR2 SNTAGT. The CDR3 totals 14 residues. Trimming removed 0 bases at V and 1 base at J, with 5 bases between. CDR3: CASSDSGGTDTQYF. DNA of the CDR3: TGTGCCAGCAGTGACTCAGGGGGCACAGATACGCAGTATTTT.